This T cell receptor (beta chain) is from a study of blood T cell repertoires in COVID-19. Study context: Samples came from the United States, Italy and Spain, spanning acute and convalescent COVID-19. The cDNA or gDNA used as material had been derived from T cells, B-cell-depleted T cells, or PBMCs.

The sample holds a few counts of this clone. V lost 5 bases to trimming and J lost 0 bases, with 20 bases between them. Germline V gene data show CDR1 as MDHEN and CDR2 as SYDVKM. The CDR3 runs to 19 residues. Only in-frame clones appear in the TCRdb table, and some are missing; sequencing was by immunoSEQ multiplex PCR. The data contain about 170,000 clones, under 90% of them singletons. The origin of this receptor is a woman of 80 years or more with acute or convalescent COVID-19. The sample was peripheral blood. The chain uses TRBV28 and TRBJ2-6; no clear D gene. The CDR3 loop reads CASSTRKTTPLSGANVLTF. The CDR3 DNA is TGTGCCAGCAGTACCCGGAAGACAACACCACTCTCTGGGGCCAACGTCCTGACTTTC.